This TCR beta chain was captured in a study of shared clonotypes between healthy human individuals. Study-wide context: CD8 memory received one plate per donor, CD8 naive two, CD4 memory three and CD4 naive three.

Researchers partitioned CD4+ cells into CD45RA+ naive and CD45RA-negative memory subsets. Germline V gives CDR1 SGHTA, CDR2 FQGTGA. CDR3 size: 14 residues. V lost 4 bases to trimming and J lost 1 base, with 10 bases between them. Each PCR replicate from the sorted subsets contained about 210 ng DNA, which is 25,000 to 30,000 T cell genomes. Assay used: immunoSEQ multiplex PCR; TCRdb lists only in-frame clones, some missing. The sample holds over a million clones, 95% to 99% seen once. The origin of this receptor is a man aged 25-40 years in good health. The material sequenced was naive CD4+ T cells sorted from blood. Subset of the sample: CD45RA+ positively selected. This chain joins TRBV7-3 and TRBJ1-1; D perhaps matches TRBD1 (5 bases). The CDR3, as DNA: TGTGCCAGCAGCTCCGCGGGGGAGAACACTGAAGCTTTCTTT. It encodes CASSSAGENTEAFF.